This entry concerns a single TCR beta chain. Its antigen remains unidentified. This record comes from a study of beta chain features in type 1 diabetes. Study-wide results and caveats: Across all four CD4+ subsets, people with type 1 diabetes showed modestly shorter TCRB CDR3s.

Expressed TCRB transcripts got sequenced, as all isolated RNA was reverse transcribed. Sequencing was performed with immunoSEQ multiplex PCR; in TCRdb, only in-frame clones are kept and a portion is missing. The sample records 150,000 to 200,000 clones, roughly 65% being singletons. V shed 0 bases and J 4 bases; nucleotides not matched to a gene: 15. The germline CDR1 and CDR2 sequences are LGHNA and YSLEER. This CDR3 region has 19 residues. The rearrangement links TRBV4-3 to TRBJ2-4; 7 bases are a match to TRBD2. The clonotype comes from a man younger than 40 with type 1 diabetes. Sequencing was done on a sample of naive CD4+ T cells from blood. CDR3 amino acids: CASSQDGGSGTNLKNIQYF. The DNA for the CDR3 is TGCGCCAGCAGCCAAGATGGTGGAAGCGGGACTAACCTGAAAAACATTCAGTACTTC.